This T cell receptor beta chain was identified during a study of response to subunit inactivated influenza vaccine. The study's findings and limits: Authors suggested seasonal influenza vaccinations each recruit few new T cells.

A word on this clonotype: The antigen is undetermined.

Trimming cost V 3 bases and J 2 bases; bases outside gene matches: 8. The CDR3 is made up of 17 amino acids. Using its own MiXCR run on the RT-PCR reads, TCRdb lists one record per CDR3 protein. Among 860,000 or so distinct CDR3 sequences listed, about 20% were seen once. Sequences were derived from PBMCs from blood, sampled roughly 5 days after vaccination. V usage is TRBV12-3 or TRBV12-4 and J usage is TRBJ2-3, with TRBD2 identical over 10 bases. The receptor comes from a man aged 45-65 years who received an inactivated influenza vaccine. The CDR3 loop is CASSLGRTSGNTDTQYF. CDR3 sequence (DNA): TGTGCCAGCAGTTTGGGTCGGACTAGCGGAAACACAGATACGCAGTATTTT.